What follows is one T cell receptor beta chain and its context. CD8 cells classed as naive were CD45RO-negative and positively selected for CCR7, excluding terminally differentiated effector memory CD45RA+ cells. These data originate in a study of shared clonotypes between healthy human individuals. The germline V gene has CDR1 MNHEY and CDR2 SMNVEV (reference sequence). Trimming pared 0 bases from V and 6 bases from J, leaving 8 bases between. This CDR3 is 14 amino acids long. The assay was immunoSEQ multiplex PCR, and TCRdb's table has in-frame clones only and misses some. Of about 2.2 million clones in the sample, roughly 95% were seen once.

This chain connects TRBV27 to TRBJ2-2; perhaps TRBD2 as D (6 bases). The sequenced sample consisted of naive CD8+ T cells from PBMCs. The TCR originated in a man aged 18 to 35 in good health. Some clones in this sample may be carry-over from other donors' samples. The CDR3 here is CASSLSEGPGELFF. CDR3 sequence (DNA): TGTGCCAGCAGTTTATCGGAGGGTCCCGGGGAGCTGTTTTTT.